This TCR beta chain was identified in a study of blood T cell repertoires in COVID-19 (dated by TCRdb to the early 2020s). As for the study more broadly: The collaborator samples originated in the United States, Italy and Spain and spanned the acute and convalescent phases of COVID-19. Subjects who had been exposed to COVID-19, were actively infected with it, or had recovered from it provided the deeply sampled blood TCRbeta repertoires that made up the dataset. The repertoires were released in a freely available public database intended as a resource for research on the immune response to SARS-CoV-2. The sample metadata nearly always contained a de-identified subject ID, COVID-19 status, age in years and sex. The prospective study material was composed of cDNA or gDNA derived from T cells, B-cell-depleted T cells, or PBMCs. Where available, HLA class I and class II types were taken from metadata supplied by the sample provider and were not determined by assay-based typing. The samples were drawn from two sources: the first 160 participants of the ongoing ImmuneRACE study, and approximately 1,300 subjects contributed by 6 global collaborators.

TCRbeta CDR3 regions were amplified from genomic DNA using the immunoSEQ Assay, a bias-controlled multiplex PCR. Processing in the source paper ran as follows. Within the assay, amplification of reference gene primers was used to estimate how many nucleated cells each sample contained. Sequence reads were collapsed and filtered to measure the absolute abundance of every unique TCRbeta CDR3 rearrangement. For each sample, productive Simpson clonality was calculated as the square root of Simpson's diversity index across productive rearrangements. Not all clones reach the TCRdb copy of this immuneACCESS table, which keeps in-frame sequences only. Checked studies attribute under half of the gap to unresolved V genes and leave the rest unexplained. That table supplies the V and J calls and clone size; D and trimming were determined from the DNA. Here the sample has tens of thousands of clones; roughly four fifths occur a single time. Approximately 6.8% of the sample goes to the ten largest clones.

Whole blood was collected in K2EDTA tubes by collaborating institutions according to the institutions' own protocols. For TCRbeta analysis, collaborators shipped samples in one of three forms: frozen whole blood, isolated PBMCs, or DNA extracted from either of those sample types. The germline V gene specifies SNHLY as CDR1 and FYNNEI as CDR2. The CDR3 covers 13 residues, taking in both the cysteine and the phenylalanine. Of the read, only the CDR3 DNA is kept; its 39 bases are in frame from base 1. V has 6 bases trimmed and J has 4 bases trimmed; junction bases matching no gene number 5. Study-level results and caveats: How much clinical and demographic metadata was included differed by source and by participant, and the metadata was provided uncurated.

The table lists this clone with many counts. Its antigen remains unidentified. No much larger clonotype is one base removed from it; base qualities were not supplied. This TCR came from a man aged 45-65 years with active or convalescent COVID-19. The specimen was peripheral blood. The V gene is TRBV2 and the J gene is TRBJ1-2, and 7 junction bases match TRBD1. The bases read TGTGCCAGCAGCAGGGGGTTCGGCTATGGCTACACCTTC. It encodes CASSRGFGYGYTF.